This record concerns one TCR beta chain sequence. TCRdb re-derived calls from the 5' RACE reads in MiXCR, one entry per CDR3 protein. The data show approximately 210,000 distinct CDR3 sequences, about a sixth seen once. V was pared by 7 bases and J by 4 bases, with 16 bases between. The CDR3 sequence is 14 residues long. Germline lookup yields CDR1 MNHEY and CDR2 SVGEGT. The data originate from a study of T-cell memory formation after mild COVID-19. The sequence came from an adult woman who had mild COVID-19 (a few samples of this study predate the infection). Cell type and time point are not known. The sequenced sample was PBMCs or a T cell subset sorted from them (not recorded which). The chain uses TRBV6-2 or TRBV6-3 and TRBJ1-1; D not resolved. The CDR3 bases are TGTGCCAGCATCCCGGTAGGGTTGGGCACTGAAGCTTTCTTT. Protein product: CASIPVGLGTEAFF.